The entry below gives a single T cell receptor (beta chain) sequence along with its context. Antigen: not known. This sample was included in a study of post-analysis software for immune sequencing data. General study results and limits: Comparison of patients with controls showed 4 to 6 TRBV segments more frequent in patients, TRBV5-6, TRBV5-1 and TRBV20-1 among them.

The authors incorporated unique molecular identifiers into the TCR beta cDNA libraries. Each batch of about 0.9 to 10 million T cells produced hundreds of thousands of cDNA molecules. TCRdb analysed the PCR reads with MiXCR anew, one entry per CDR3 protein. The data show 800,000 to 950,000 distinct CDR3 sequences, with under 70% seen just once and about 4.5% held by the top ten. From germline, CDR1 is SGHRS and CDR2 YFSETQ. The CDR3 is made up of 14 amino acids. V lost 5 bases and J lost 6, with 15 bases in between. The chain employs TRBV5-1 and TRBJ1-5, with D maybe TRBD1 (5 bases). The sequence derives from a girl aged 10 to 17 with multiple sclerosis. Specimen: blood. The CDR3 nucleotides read TGCGCCAGCAGTCCTCCGGGGCCAGGTCAGCCCCAGCATTTT. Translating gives CASSPPGPGQPQHF.